These 21 T cell receptor beta chains originate from one sample sequenced in a study of T cells after yellow fever vaccination. TCRdb re-derived calls from the 5' RACE reads in MiXCR, one entry per CDR3 protein. The sample has under 700,000 distinct CDR3 sequences, about a sixth seen once. The input for sequencing was PBMCs, taken 5 to 6 days after the first yellow fever vaccination. The receptors originated from a man aged 18 to 29 who received the YFV17D yellow fever vaccine.

In its sample, this clonotype was seen a few times. This chain joins TRBV11-3 and TRBJ2-1, with a tentative D call TRBD2 (6 bases). Deletions cut 3 bases from V and 4 bases from J, with 13 bases between. In germline, CDR1 is SGHNT, CDR2 YENEEA. The CDR3 is 15 residues long. The CDR3 is CASSFRDSEYNEQFF. In DNA form, the CDR3 reads TGTGCCAGCAGCTTCCGGGACTCCGAATACAATGAGCAGTTCTTC.

This clonotype was recorded at least ten times. This chain links TRBV29-1 with TRBJ1-1; D is unclear. Germline V gene data show CDR1 as SQVTM and CDR2 as ANQGSEA. Trimming took 3 bases from V and 1 from J, leaving 6 bases between them. This CDR3 has 12 amino acids. The CDR3, as DNA: TGCAGCGTTGACGTGAGGAACACTGAAGCTTTCTTT. It specifies CSVDVRNTEAFF. Full variable domain (outside the CDR3, taken from reference TRBV29-1 and TRBJ1-1): SAVISQKPSRDICQRGTSLTIQCQVDSQVTMMFWYRQQPGQSLTLIATANQGSEATYESGFVIDKFPISRPNLTFSTLTVSNMSPEDSSIYLCSVDVRNTEAFFGQGTRLTVV.

The chain combines TRBV7-6 with TRBJ2-3; possibly TRBD1 for D (6 bases). The germline V gene encodes CDR1 SGHVS and CDR2 FNYEAQ. The CDR3 has 14 amino acids. The V end lost 0 bases, the J end lost 4 bases, and 8 bases lay between the germline ends. The CDR3 DNA sequence: TGTGCCAGCAGCTTAGCGGGGGCCCCAGATACGCAGTATTTT. Protein: CASSLAGAPDTQYF.

This clonotype was recorded a few times. This sequence joins TRBV12-3 or TRBV12-4 and TRBJ2-2; D is perhaps TRBD1 (5 bases). The CDR3 is 14 amino acids. The V end was cut by 5 bases, the J end by 4 bases, with 11 bases between. The CDR3 DNA sequence: TGTGCCAGCAGTCTGGGGCAGTTCACCGGGGAGCTGTTTTTT. Encoded protein: CASSLGQFTGELFF.

The chain links TRBV5-6 to TRBJ1-6; 7 positions agree with TRBD1. This CDR3 is 14 amino acids long. Germline assignment: CDR1 SGHDT and CDR2 YYEEEE. J lost 10 bases, V lost 4 bases, and 8 bases had no gene match. The DNA for the CDR3 is TGTGCCAGCAGCGGGACAGTAGGTAGCTCACCCCTCCACTTT. Its protein product is CASSGTVGSSPLHF. Supplemented by reference TRBV5-6 and TRBJ1-6, the full variable domain reads DAGVTQSPTHLIKTRGQQVTLRCSPKSGHDTVSWYQQALGQGPQFIFQYYEEEERQRGNFPDRFSGHQFPNYSSELNVNALLLGDSALYLCASSGTVGSSPLHFGNGTRLTVT.

This clonotype appeared a few times. The rearrangement joins TRBV18 to TRBJ2-4; weak D call: TRBD1 (5 bases). The CDR3 consists of 14 residues. The ends were cut back, 2 bases at V and 6 bases at J, with 11 bases in the middle. Germline values: CDR1 KGHSH, CDR2 LQKENI. The CDR3 DNA sequence: TGTGCCAGCTCACCAGGCAGGGTTGGAAACATTCAGTACTTC. Translated: CASSPGRVGNIQYF.

This clonotype was counted at least ten times. The chain has TRBV18 and TRBJ2-3; D gene ambiguous. This CDR3 has 12 amino acids. Between the trimmed V and J ends, which lost 2 bases and 4 bases, there was a span of 4 bases. From germline, CDR1 is KGHSH and CDR2 LQKENI. The CDR3 coding sequence is TGTGCCAGCTCACCATCCGCAGATACGCAGTATTTT. This gives the protein CASSPSADTQYF.

V is TRBV19 and J is TRBJ2-2; no clear D gene. Deletions cut 2 bases from V and 4 bases from J, with 11 bases between. There are 15 residues in the CDR3. Per germline, CDR1 LNHDA and CDR2 SQIVND (reference sequence). DNA for the CDR3: TGTGCCAGTAGTATAAGGAAAACCGTCACCGGGGAGCTGTTTTTT. This encodes CASSIRKTVTGELFF.

This clonotype appeared a few times. This sequence joins TRBV7-3 and TRBJ2-5; D may be TRBD2 (5 bases). Germline V CDR1 and CDR2: SGHTA, FQGTGA. CDR3 length: 13 residues. The ends were cut back, 2 bases at V and 7 bases at J, with 11 bases in the middle. The CDR3 DNA reads as TGTGCCAGCAGCTTACGGGATCGCGGGACCCAGTACTTC. This encodes CASSLRDRGTQYF.

The chain is built from TRBV20-1 and TRBJ1-5; D gene uncertain. V was clipped by 5 bases and J by 3 bases, with 8 bases between them. CDR1 is DFQATT and CDR2 is SNEGSKA in the germline V gene (reference sequence). The CDR3 extends over 12 amino acids. The CDR3, as DNA: TGCAGTGCTGTGGCATACAATCAGCCCCAGCATTTT. Its protein product is CSAVAYNQPQHF.

The chain is built from TRBV20-1 and TRBJ1-1; 8 bases align to TRBD1. With V trimmed by 5 bases and J by 0 bases, 8 bases remained unmatched. The CDR3 contains 15 residues. The germline gives CDR1 DFQATT, CDR2 SNEGSKA (reference sequence). The CDR3 region is CSALTGGTMNTEAFF. The CDR3 bases are TGCAGTGCTCTCACAGGGGGGACCATGAACACTGAAGCTTTCTTT.

DNA of the CDR3: TGCGCCAGCAGTGAGCATCGGACAATGGGGGGTCAGCCCCAGCATTTT. It translates to CASSEHRTMGGQPQHF. This rearrangement joins TRBV10-2 to TRBJ1-5; maybe TRBD1 (5 bases). CDR3 length: 16 residues. Germline CDR1 WSHSY, CDR2 SAAADI. Trimming took off 2 bases at V and 6 bases at J, with 17 bases between the two ends.

The chain uses TRBV10-3 and TRBJ2-2; 7 positions match TRBD1. This CDR3 has 15 residues. Trimming at V came to 4 bases and at J to 6 bases, leaving 8 bases not matched to a gene. Germline CDR1 ENHRY, CDR2 SYGVKD. Written as DNA, the CDR3 is TGTGCCATCAGTGGGCCACAGGGGTCCGCCGGGGAGCTGTTTTTT. Its protein is CAISGPQGSAGELFF.

There are a few counts of this clonotype. The CDR3 spells CASSQGLQSGTQYF. The DNA of the CDR3 is TGTGCCAGCAGCCAGGGACTTCAAAGTGGGACCCAGTACTTC. V usage is TRBV5-5 and J usage is TRBJ2-5; tentative D call: TRBD2 (6 bases). Germline CDR1 is SGHKS and CDR2 is YYEKEE (reference sequence). Deletions cut 4 bases from V and 7 bases from J, with 17 bases between. The CDR3 extends over 14 amino acids.

This chain connects TRBV7-9 to TRBJ1-6, with TRBD1 as a possible D gene (6 bases). This CDR3 has 14 amino acids. Trimming stripped 0 bases from V and 11 bases from J, with 11 bases between. Germline lookup yields CDR1 SEHNR and CDR2 FQNEAQ (reference sequence). Here the CDR3 DNA reads TGTGCCAGCAGCTTAGCCCCGGGACAAACACCCCTCCACTTT. Encoded protein: CASSLAPGQTPLHF.

This clonotype was counted only a few times. This rearrangement joins TRBV4-3 to TRBJ2-2, with TRBD1 matching over 11 bases. Trimming took 4 bases from V and 6 from J; bases not matched to a gene: 10. This CDR3 comprises 17 residues. In germline, CDR1 is LGHNA, CDR2 YSLEER. CDR3 residues: CASSRSPPGQGAGELFF. The CDR3 DNA is TGCGCCAGCAGCCGCTCCCCCCCGGGACAGGGGGCCGGGGAGCTGTTTTTT.

The V and J genes are TRBV5-1 and TRBJ1-1; possibly TRBD1 for D (5 bases). Trimming stripped 4 bases from V and 4 bases from J, with 17 bases between. CDR3 length: 15 residues. Per germline, CDR1 SGHRS and CDR2 YFSETQ. CDR3 region: CASSDLQASGTEAFF. CDR3 DNA sequence: TGCGCCAGCAGCGATCTACAGGCAAGTGGCACTGAAGCTTTCTTT.

This clonotype was counted a few times. The genes are TRBV18 and TRBJ1-1; D gene uncertain. This CDR3 comprises 12 residues. The V gene lost 6 bases and the J gene lost 0 bases, with 5 bases spanning the gap. CDR1 and CDR2 (germline): KGHSH, LQKENI. The CDR3 is CASSGMNTEAFF. The CDR3 nucleotides are TGTGCCAGCTCTGGCATGAACACTGAAGCTTTCTTT.

The chain links TRBV27 to TRBJ2-1; the D gene is possibly TRBD2 (5 bases). CDR1 is MNHEY and CDR2 is SMNVEV in the germline V gene (reference sequence). The CDR3 covers 16 residues. The V end lost 2 bases, the J end lost 13 bases, and 24 bases lay between the germline ends. CDR3 DNA: TGTGCCAGCAGTTTACTCACTCCGGGGTGGGGTACTACACAGTTCTTC. Amino acid sequence: CASSLLTPGWGTTQFF.

This clonotype was counted only a few times. The chain recombines TRBV5-6 with TRBJ2-5; 7 nucleotides agree with TRBD1. The CDR3 runs 16 residues. V shed 1 base, J shed 4 bases, and the junction held 10 bases outside the gene matches. Germline values: CDR1 SGHDT, CDR2 YYEEEE. CDR3 sequence: CASSLSTGTFLETQYF. The DNA of the CDR3 is TGTGCCAGCAGCTTGTCGACAGGGACGTTTCTAGAGACCCAGTACTTC.

The chain recombines TRBV12-3 or TRBV12-4 with TRBJ1-2; D not resolved. Deletions cut 3 bases from V and 4 bases from J, with 9 bases between. The CDR3 length is 13 residues. The CDR3 DNA is TGTGCCAGCAGTTTGCCTGAGGCCTATGGCTACACCTTC. Protein sequence: CASSLPEAYGYTF.